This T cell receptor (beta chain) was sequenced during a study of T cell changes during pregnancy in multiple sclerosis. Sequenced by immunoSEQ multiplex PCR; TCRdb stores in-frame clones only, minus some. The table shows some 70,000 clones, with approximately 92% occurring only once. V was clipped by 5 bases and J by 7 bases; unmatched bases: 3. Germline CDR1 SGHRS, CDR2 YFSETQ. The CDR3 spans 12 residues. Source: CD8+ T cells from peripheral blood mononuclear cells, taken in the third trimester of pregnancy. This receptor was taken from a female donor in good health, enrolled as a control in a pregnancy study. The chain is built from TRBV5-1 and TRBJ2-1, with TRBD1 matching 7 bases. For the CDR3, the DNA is TGCGCCAGCAGAGACAGGGAGAATGAGCAGTTCTTC. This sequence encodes CASRDRENEQFF. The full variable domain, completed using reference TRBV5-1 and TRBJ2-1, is KAGVTQTPRYLIKTRGQQVTLSCSPISGHRSVSWYQQTPGQGLQFLFEYFSETQRNKGNFPGRFSGRQFSNSRSEMNVSTLELGDSALYLCASRDRENEQFFGPGTRLTVL.